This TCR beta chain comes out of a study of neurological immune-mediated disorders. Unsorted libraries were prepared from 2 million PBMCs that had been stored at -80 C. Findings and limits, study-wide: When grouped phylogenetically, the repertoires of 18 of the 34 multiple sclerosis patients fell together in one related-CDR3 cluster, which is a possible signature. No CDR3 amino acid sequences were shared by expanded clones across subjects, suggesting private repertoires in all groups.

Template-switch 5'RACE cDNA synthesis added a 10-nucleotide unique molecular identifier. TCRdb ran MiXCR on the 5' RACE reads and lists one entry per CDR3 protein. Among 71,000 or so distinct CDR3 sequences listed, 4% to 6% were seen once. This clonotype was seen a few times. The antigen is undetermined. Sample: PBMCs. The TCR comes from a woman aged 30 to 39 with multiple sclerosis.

CDR3 DNA: TGCGCCAGCAGCTCGGGACAGGATTACTATGGCTACACCTTC. This encodes CASSSGQDYYGYTF. The gene calls are TRBV5-1 and TRBJ1-2; TRBD1 agrees at 8 bases. Per germline, CDR1 SGHRS and CDR2 YFSETQ. After removal of 3 bases from V and 3 bases from J, the junction contained 4 bases not matched to a gene. The CDR3 length is 14 residues.